The next 13 T cell receptor beta chains were all read from a single sample in a study of T cells in Graves' hyperthyroidism and ophthalmopathy. Using RNA transcripts as the source, TCR beta CDR3 regions were amplified. A set of HTBI primers served as the primers for a first-round RT-PCR of the TCR CDR3. TCRdb reprocessed the multiplex PCR reads with MiXCR, giving one entry per CDR3 protein. The top ten clones hold 50% of a sample with fewer than 250,000 distinct CDR3 sequences, over 15% of them seen once. The sequenced sample consisted of blood. The source is a man aged 45-65 years with Graves' hyperthyroidism.

This clonotype was seen more than once but under ten times. The chain carries TRBV5-1 and TRBJ2-7, with D possibly TRBD1 on 6 matching bases. Germline assignment: CDR1 SGHRS and CDR2 YFSETQ. Trimming stripped 5 bases from V and 2 bases from J, with 14 bases between. The CDR3 is 14 amino acids. The CDR3 region has the DNA TGCGCCAGCAGTCCGGGACATGGGACCTACGAGCAGTACTTC. It translates to CASSPGHGTYEQYF.

The CDR3 protein is CASSYSTARYTGELFF. The CDR3 nucleotides are TGTGCCAGCAGTTACTCGACGGCCAGATACACCGGGGAGCTGTTTTTT. J is TRBJ2-2 and V is TRBV6-5; D not certain. There are 16 residues in the CDR3. CDR1 and CDR2 (germline): MNHEY, SVGAGI. V dropped 0 bases and J dropped 3 bases, with 11 bases sitting between them.

This clonotype was seen ten or more times. V is TRBV6-4 and J is TRBJ2-3; 7 positions agree with TRBD2. Germline V gene sequence: CDR1 MRHNA, CDR2 SNTAGT. The length of the CDR3 is 16 residues. V lost 2 bases and J lost 4; bases outside the gene matches: 9. The CDR3 loop is CASSDGGASGSDTQYF. The DNA for the CDR3 is TGTGCCAGCAGTGACGGTGGGGCTAGCGGATCAGATACGCAGTATTTT.

The V gene is TRBV5-4, the J gene TRBJ2-5; possible D gene TRBD2, 6 bases. V was cut by 3 bases and J by 0 bases, with 18 bases left in between. Per the germline V gene, CDR1 is SGHNT and CDR2 is YYREEE (reference sequence). This CDR3 contains 17 residues. The CDR3 nucleotides are TGTGCCAGCAGCTCCCCTTTAGCGGATGAGTACCAAGAGACCCAGTACTTC. Translating gives CASSSPLADEYQETQYF.

The CDR3 DNA is TGTGCCAGCAGCCGAGGACAGAAAGAGACCCAGTACTTC. Translated, it gives CASSRGQKETQYF. This chain connects TRBV14 to TRBJ2-5, with D maybe TRBD1 (6 bases). Germline assignment: CDR1 SGHDN and CDR2 FVKESK. Trimming removed 4 bases from V and 3 bases from J, with 9 bases in between. This CDR3 is 13 amino acids long.

This clonotype was observed at least ten times. V gene TRBV7-2 combines with J gene TRBJ2-7; TRBD2 might be the D (5 bases). The CDR3 has 14 residues. The V gene lost 1 base and the J gene lost 7 bases, with 14 bases spanning the gap. The germline V gene encodes CDR1 SGHTA and CDR2 FQGNSA. The CDR3 nucleotides are TGTGCCAGCAGCTTAGTGGGGAAAGCGGTGGAGCAGTACTTC. It is translated as CASSLVGKAVEQYF.

This clonotype has ten or more counts. The chain has TRBV20-1 and TRBJ2-1; 12 bases fit TRBD2. Germline loops: CDR1 DFQATT, CDR2 SNEGSKA (reference sequence). The CDR3 contains 15 residues. The trim removed 0 bases at V and 8 bases at J, leaving 5 bases unmatched. The CDR3 bases are TGCAGTGCTAGAGATGCGACTAGCGGGAGTTATGAGCAGTTCTTC. Protein: CSARDATSGSYEQFF.

Ten or more counts support this clonotype. This sequence joins TRBV20-1 and TRBJ1-1; D not certain. The CDR3 sequence is 13 residues long. From germline, CDR1 is DFQATT and CDR2 SNEGSKA (reference sequence). CDR3 DNA: TGCACCCAAATGGGAGCCCAGATCACTGAAGCTTTCTTT. Translating it yields CTQMGAQITEAFF.

V gene TRBV6-1 combines with J gene TRBJ2-1; no definite D call. This CDR3 has 13 residues. Germline V gene sequence: CDR1 MNHNS, CDR2 SASEGT. Trimming took off 0 bases at V and 5 bases at J, with 5 bases between the two ends. As DNA, the CDR3 is TGTGCCAGCAGTGAAGCTAGGAACAATGAGCAGTTCTTC. This encodes CASSEARNNEQFF.

This clonotype occurred a few times. The CDR3 loop reads CASSLGDRENYGYTF. The CDR3 nucleotides are TGTGCCAGCAGCTTGGGGGACAGGGAAAACTATGGCTACACCTTC. The chain carries TRBV5-6 and TRBJ1-2; 9 bases are shared with TRBD1. This CDR3 has 15 residues. Germline loops: CDR1 SGHDT, CDR2 YYEEEE. Germline trimming cut 0 bases from V and 2 bases from J; bases unmatched to any gene: 2.

This clonotype was detected many times. This sequence joins TRBV20-1 and TRBJ2-5; TRBD2 agrees at 9 bases. V lost 0 bases, J lost 0 bases, and 5 bases stayed unmatched. Germline V gene data show CDR1 as DFQATT and CDR2 as SNEGSKA (reference sequence). This CDR3 has 16 amino acids. The CDR3 DNA sequence: TGCAGTGCTAGAGATTCCCTAGCGGGGAACCAAGAGACCCAGTACTTC. This translates into CSARDSLAGNQETQYF.

The chain is built from TRBV5-8 and TRBJ2-7, with D possibly being TRBD1 or TRBD2 (5 bases each). Germline lookup yields CDR1 SGHTS and CDR2 YDEGEE. This CDR3 has 15 amino acids. Trimming left V 4 bases short and J 2 bases short, with 16 bases between. The CDR3, as DNA: TGTGCCAGCAGCCCTGGGGGTTCGAGAGCCTACGAGCAGTACTTC. Amino acid sequence: CASSPGGSRAYEQYF.

This clonotype was counted many times. The chain links TRBV28 to TRBJ2-1, with D maybe TRBD1 (6 bases). This CDR3 is built from 15 residues. CDR1 is MDHEN, CDR2 SYDVKM, per germline. Between the trimmed V and J ends, which lost 3 bases and 3 bases, there was a span of 12 bases. The CDR3, as DNA: TGTGCCAGCAGTTTGGGGCAGGGGAACTACAATGAGCAGTTCTTC. Encoded protein: CASSLGQGNYNEQFF.